Presented here are 16 T cell receptor beta chains from one specimen sequenced in a study of T cells in Graves' hyperthyroidism and ophthalmopathy. Using RNA transcripts as the source, TCR beta CDR3 regions were amplified. The study used the HTBI primer set for a first-round RT-PCR of the TCR CDR3. TCRdb ran MiXCR on the multiplex PCR reads and lists one entry per CDR3 protein. The sample contains approximately 640,000 distinct CDR3 sequences, around 16% of which appear only once. Sequences were obtained from blood. The source of these receptors is a man over 45 with Graves' hyperthyroidism.

In this sample, this clonotype turned up once. V usage is TRBV15 and J usage is TRBJ2-7; a possible D gene is TRBD2 (6 bases). Germline CDR1 and CDR2: LNHNV and YYDKDF (reference sequence). This CDR3 spans 14 amino acids. V lost 3 bases, J lost 2 bases, and 11 bases lay in between. The CDR3 sequence: CATSSAGYPYEQYF. The CDR3 coding sequence is TGTGCCACCAGCAGCGCGGGGTACCCCTACGAGCAGTACTTC.

The chain has TRBV7-9 and TRBJ2-3, with 8 bases fitting TRBD2. Germline V gives CDR1 SEHNR, CDR2 FQNEAQ (reference sequence). V lost 4 bases and J lost 6; bases outside the gene matches: 15. The CDR3 length is 17 residues. The CDR3 region has the DNA TGTGCCAGCAGCTCGAGACCAGCGGGAGAGAGGGGGGATACGCAGTATTTT. Amino acid sequence: CASSSRPAGERGDTQYF.

This clonotype was recorded many times. V and J are TRBV12-3 or TRBV12-4 and TRBJ1-1, with 8 bases that match TRBD1. V was clipped by 7 bases and J by 1 base; unmatched bases: 5. CDR3 length: 14 amino acids. CDR3 residues: CASISGTGNTEAFF. The CDR3 DNA reads TGTGCCAGCATTTCCGGGACAGGGAACACTGAAGCTTTCTTT.

This chain connects TRBV29-1 to TRBJ2-7, with a weak D call TRBD1 (6 bases). The ends were cut back, 0 bases at V and 2 bases at J, with 17 bases in the middle. Germline CDR1 and CDR2: SQVTM and ANQGSEA. The CDR3 is 16 residues long. CDR3 nucleotides: TGCAGCGTTGAAGATCTAGGGGGAAACCATACCTACGAGCAGTACTTC. The encoded protein is CSVEDLGGNHTYEQYF.

This rearrangement joins TRBV9 to TRBJ1-5, with D tentatively TRBD1 (6 bases). Germline-derived CDR1 and CDR2 are SGDLS and YYNGEE. Trimming stripped 4 bases from V and 4 bases from J, with 15 bases between. The CDR3 has 15 amino acids. Written as DNA, the CDR3 is TGTGCCAGCAGCTTATCAGGGGCCGGGAATCAGCCCCAGCATTTT. As protein: CASSLSGAGNQPQHF.

This clonotype was detected ten times or more. V gene TRBV2 combines with J gene TRBJ2-5; D might be TRBD1 or TRBD2, each matching 5 bases. With 3 bases removed from V and 2 bases from J, the gap between germline ends came to 10 bases. CDR1 SNHLY and CDR2 FYNNEI come from the germline V gene. The length of the CDR3 is 14 residues. CDR3 DNA sequence: TGTGCCAGCAGTGAGCCGGGGCTTCAAGAGACCCAGTACTTC. Translated: CASSEPGLQETQYF.

This rearrangement joins TRBV6-2 or TRBV6-3 to TRBJ1-5; TRBD1 matches at 7 bases. V lost 6 bases and J lost 7; bases outside the gene matches: 9. The CDR3 is 14 residues long. Germline V gene data show CDR1 as MNHEY and CDR2 as SVGEGT. CDR3 DNA: TGTGCCAGCAGATCTTCGCAGGGGGGGCAGCCCCAGCATTTT. It specifies CASRSSQGGQPQHF.

This clonotype was detected many times. V is TRBV20-1 and J is TRBJ2-3; maybe TRBD2 (5 bases). The CDR3 contains 12 residues. Germline values: CDR1 DFQATT, CDR2 SNEGSKA (reference sequence). Trimming pared 6 bases from V and 3 bases from J, leaving 10 bases between. The DNA of the CDR3 is TGCAGTGCGGCTCCGGGAACAGATACGCAGTATTTT. It specifies CSAAPGTDTQYF.

CDR3 nucleotides: TGTGCCAGCAGCCAGGATAGACAGGGGAGGGCTTTCTTT. This codes for CASSQDRQGRAFF. The chain combines TRBV3-1 with TRBJ1-1, with TRBD1 identical over 8 bases. V gave up 3 bases and J gave up 11 bases; unmatched junction bases: 8. Germline CDR1 and CDR2: LGHDT and YNNKEL (reference sequence). The CDR3 extends over 13 amino acids.

This clonotype was seen many times. The chain uses TRBV2 and TRBJ2-5; unclear D gene. Per germline, CDR1 SNHLY and CDR2 FYNNEI. The CDR3 runs to 13 residues. V was clipped by 3 bases and J by 0 bases, with 5 bases between them. This chain's CDR3 is CASSDAYQETQYF. The CDR3 nucleotides read TGTGCCAGCAGTGATGCGTACCAAGAGACCCAGTACTTC.

The rearrangement uses TRBV6-5 and TRBJ1-1; D is unresolved. CDR1 MNHEY and CDR2 SVGAGI come from the germline V gene. V was shortened by 0 bases and J by 0 bases, with 8 bases between the two germline ends. This CDR3 has 15 amino acids. The CDR3 coding sequence is TGTGCCAGCAGTTACTCGGCAGCCTTGAACACTGAAGCTTTCTTT. It is translated as CASSYSAALNTEAFF.

At least ten counts were recorded for this clonotype. J is TRBJ2-3 and V is TRBV20-1; the match to TRBD2 covers 9 bases. CDR1 is DFQATT and CDR2 is SNEGSKA in the germline V gene (reference sequence). This CDR3 has 17 residues. V shed 3 bases, J shed 1 base, and the junction held 11 bases outside the gene matches. CDR3 DNA: TGCAGTGCTAGGGGGGGACTAGCAACCAGTGGCACAGATACGCAGTATTTT. It encodes CSARGGLATSGTDTQYF.

This clonotype was found many times. The chain carries TRBV27 and TRBJ1-1; unclear D gene. The CDR3 covers 13 residues. The V gene's germline CDR1 is MNHEY and CDR2 SMNVEV (reference sequence). Trimming cost V 4 bases and J 1 base, with 7 bases left between them. The CDR3 region has the DNA TGTGCCAGCAGTTGGGCTCGGAACACTGAAGCTTTCTTT. It translates to CASSWARNTEAFF.

J is TRBJ2-2 and V is TRBV29-1; TRBD1 is a possible D gene (6 bases). V lost 2 bases and J 6 bases, leaving 10 bases between the germline ends. Germline CDR1 reads SQVTM; CDR2 reads ANQGSEA. The CDR3 is made up of 13 amino acids. The CDR3 DNA sequence: TGCAGCGTTGAATACAGGGCGCCCGGGGAGCTGTTTTTT. Protein: CSVEYRAPGELFF.

This clonotype has at least ten counts. The chain carries TRBV7-2 and TRBJ2-7; 8 nucleotides line up with TRBD2. The germline gives CDR1 SGHTA, CDR2 FQGNSA. CDR3 size: 14 residues. Losses at the gene ends were 7 bases for V and 3 bases for J; bases not matched to a gene: 8. This CDR3 is CASTSWAGGYEQYF. The CDR3, as DNA: TGTGCCAGCACTTCCTGGGCGGGAGGCTACGAGCAGTACTTC.

This sequence joins TRBV20-1 and TRBJ2-2, with TRBD2 identical over 13 bases. The CDR3 totals 15 residues. The V gene end was trimmed by 3 bases and the J gene end by 10 bases; junction bases not matched to a gene: 8. Germline loops: CDR1 DFQATT, CDR2 SNEGSKA (reference sequence). The CDR3 region is CSARGGLAGVAELFF. The CDR3 DNA reads as TGCAGTGCTAGGGGAGGACTAGCGGGAGTAGCGGAGCTGTTTTTT.